This TCR beta chain was sequenced in a study of spatial heterogeneity in lung cancer (dated by TCRdb to between 2018 and 2021). For the wider study: More beta-chain than alpha-chain transcripts were consistently detected, likely reflecting higher beta-chain transcript abundance. TCR transcript counts in tumor regions correlated strongly with a T cell transcriptional module score from matched bulk RNA-seq. Both alpha and beta chains were TCR-sequenced in approximately 200 tumor regions, about 64 matched nontumor lung samples and around 50 PBMC samples obtained at surgery. TCR repertoire features were related to nonsynonymous mutation counts determined by whole-exome sequencing of tumor tissue. TCR alpha and beta repertoires were quantitatively compared across multiple tumor regions, matched nontumor lung and blood in non-small cell lung cancer. In the raw uncorrected reads, each unique combination of TCR and UMI appeared more than ten times on average. General findings and caveats noted by the study authors: Confirming at a functional level the hypothesis that regional TCRs recognize regional mutations was considered to require additional single-cell paired TCR alpha and beta sequencing. TCR-seq coverage of tumor T cells was estimated at only approximately 7% for alpha chains and 13% for beta chains. The tumor nonsynonymous mutation count correlated with the number of expanded intratumoral alpha and beta TCRs. The count of ubiquitous expanded TCRs correlated with the count of ubiquitous nonsynonymous mutations, and the count of regional expanded TCRs correlated with the count of regional nonsynonymous mutations.

Taking its sample share into account, this clonotype is medium-sized (0.01 to 0.1%). The antigen this receptor binds is unknown. Per-base qualities were not stored, and no clone one base away is much larger. This beta chain turned up in a library designed for alpha chains; as an off-target read, its abundance says little. Libraries were prepared through 5' RACE. Sequencing took place on a NextSeq 500. The TCR library protocol attached a unique molecular identifier to each TCR cDNA molecule to allow correction of PCR and sequencing errors. Per the source publication's procedure: Decombinator tools were used for TCR identification, UMI-based error correction and CDR3 extraction. TCRs above a frequency of 2 per 1,000, corresponding to the top 1% of the tumor frequency distribution, were defined as expanded. Expanded tumor TCRs statistically deemed absent (corrected P<0.05) from at least one tumor region were classed as regional, and all other expanded tumor TCRs were classed as ubiquitous. Renyi diversity was calculated using the R vegan package after each repertoire was subsampled 100 times to 5,000 TCRs. CDR3 similarity networks were built from amino acid triplet string-kernel similarity, with CDR3s being connected when pairwise similarity was above 0.82. The raw public reads went through TCRdb reprocessing: fastp at Q25, MiXCR clone calling, in-frame beta chains kept. Here each entry gathers all rows of one CDR3 protein and keeps the most common genes and DNA. None of the V and J calls come from the authors' own analysis; TCRdb made them. This sample is represented by about 7,400 distinct CDR3 sequences; around 14% of them were singletons. The ten biggest clones cover 7% to 9% of the sample.

CDR3 length: 14 amino acids, cysteine to phenylalanine. Only the CDR3 DNA stays, 42 bases, in frame from base 1. The germline V gene sets CDR1 to SGHTA and CDR2 to FQGNSA. The V and J ends are trimmed by 5 bases and 6 bases, leaving 14 bases between them. The sample's time point label is to be understood as: sample taken at primary tumor resection. Donors were under 95 patients with early-stage, untreated non-small cell lung cancer from the lung TRACERx cohort. Whole RNA extracted from tumor and nontumor lung tissue, or from cryopreserved PBMC samples, was used for TCR sequencing without cell sorting. Patients were selected for TCR sequencing only if sufficient RNA was available from at least two tumor regions. A lung pathologist reviewed the tumor and adjacent nontumor lung specimens before the specimens were selected.

The sample here was lung tumor tissue, taken at surgery. This chain is built from TRBV7-2 and TRBJ1-5; TRBD1 is possibly the D segment (5 matching bases). This receptor was obtained from a female donor with early-stage non-small cell lung cancer. The CDR3 region has the sequence CASSMGPVGQPQHF. Here is the DNA: TGTGCCAGCAGCATGGGGCCAGTCGGTCAGCCCCAGCATTTT.